Listed below are T cell receptor beta chains from one sample, sequenced in a study of cytomegalovirus exposure and HLA in healthy donors. The assay was immunoSEQ multiplex PCR, and TCRdb's table has in-frame clones only and misses some. The sample holds fewer than 70,000 clones. Source material: PBMCs. The receptors shown here come from a woman between 18 and 30 years old in good health and CMV-seronegative. CDR3s include the opening cysteine and the closing phenylalanine or tryptophan. D genes are given only for firm matches.

D: -; J: TRBJ1-5; V: TRBV19; CDR3: CASSSRQAGGPQHF; DNA: TGTGCCAGTAGTTCACGACAGGCTGGGGGGCCCCAGCATTTT
D: -; J: TRBJ2-1; V: TRBV29-1; CDR3: CNVDQDGQPYNEQFF; DNA: TGCAACGTTGATCAGGACGGACAACCCTACAATGAGCAGTTCTTC
D: TRBD2; J: TRBJ2-2; V: TRBV10-3; CDR3: CASSLRGGGNTGELFF; DNA: TGTGCCAGCAGTCTTCGCGGGGGGGGTAACACCGGGGAGCTGTTTTTT
D: TRBD1; J: TRBJ1-3; V: TRBV19; CDR3: CASSIDGTGPSGNTIYF; DNA: TGTGCCAGTAGTATAGATGGGACAGGACCCTCTGGAAACACCATATATTTT
D: TRBD1; J: TRBJ1-1; V: TRBV30; CDR3: CAWSDGQGTEAFF; DNA: TGTGCCTGGAGCGACGGACAGGGCACTGAAGCTTTCTTT
D: TRBD1; J: TRBJ2-7; V: TRBV9; CDR3: CASSDTGTGDPYEQYF; DNA: TGTGCCAGCAGCGACACCGGGACAGGGGATCCCTACGAGCAGTACTTC
D: TRBD1; J: TRBJ2-5; V: TRBV5-1; CDR3: CASSPGTGQETQYF; DNA: TGCGCCAGCAGCCCCGGGACAGGCCAAGAGACCCAGTACTTC
D: -; J: TRBJ1-2; V: TRBV18; CDR3: CASSDEANYGYTF; DNA: TGTGCCAGCTCAGACGAGGCTAACTATGGCTACACCTTC
D: TRBD2; J: TRBJ2-1; V: TRBV9; CDR3: CASSEEGLAGSYNEQFF; DNA: TGTGCCAGCAGCGAAGAGGGTCTAGCGGGCTCCTACAATGAGCAGTTCTTC
D: -; J: TRBJ1-6; V: TRBV4-2; CDR3: CASSPQDSGNSPLHF; DNA: TGTGCCAGCAGCCCCCAGGACTCGGGTAATTCACCCCTCCACTTT
D: TRBD1; J: TRBJ1-1; V: TRBV7-8; CDR3: CASSIRTGRAFF; DNA: TGTGCCAGCAGCATAAGGACAGGGAGGGCTTTCTTT
D: TRBD1; J: TRBJ1-3; V: TRBV25-1; CDR3: CASSVREQGAPGNTIYF; DNA: TGTGCCAGCAGTGTAAGGGAACAGGGGGCTCCTGGAAACACCATATATTTT
D: -; J: TRBJ1-4; V: TRBV18; CDR3: CASSLDRSSEKLFF; DNA: TGTGCCAGCTCACTGGACAGATCTTCCGAAAAACTGTTTTTT
D: -; J: TRBJ2-3; V: TRBV11-2; CDR3: CASSLGSGDTQYF; DNA: TGTGCCAGCAGCTTAGGATCGGGAGATACGCAGTATTTT
D: -; J: TRBJ1-4; V: TRBV19; CDR3: CASSMPPQLSYEKLFF; DNA: TGTGCCAGTAGTATGCCCCCCCAACTTTCGTATGAAAAACTGTTTTTT
D: TRBD1; J: TRBJ2-7; V: TRBV29-1; CDR3: CSVGTGGSYEQYF; DNA: TGCAGCGTCGGGACAGGGGGCTCCTACGAGCAGTACTTC
D: -; J: TRBJ2-3; V: TRBV6-4; CDR3: CASSDESSTQYF; DNA: TGTGCCAGCAGTGACGAGAGCTCCACGCAGTATTTT